The TCR beta chain described here comes from a study of technical replicates of blood from several donors. Generated by immunoSEQ multiplex PCR, the TCRdb table keeps only in-frame clones and is missing some. The data contain roughly 12,000 clones, almost 80% of them seen just once; the ten biggest clones take up 13% to 15%. CDR1 is SGHRS, CDR2 YFSETQ, per germline. V lost 4 bases to trimming and J lost 0 bases, with 9 bases between them. The CDR3 covers 14 residues. J is TRBJ2-3 and V is TRBV5-1; D gene uncertain. The sequencing input was PBMCs. The receptor's source is a human donor in good health. The CDR3 nucleotides are TGCGCCAGCAGCCTGACTCCCAGCACAGATACGCAGTATTTT. Translating it yields CASSLTPSTDTQYF.